Listed here are 14 T cell receptor beta chains from one sample, sequenced in a study of a mutant IDH1 vaccine in newly diagnosed glioma. Time point denoted: week 23, last vaccination. Vaccination comprised doses that each held 300 ug of mutant IDH1 20-mer peptide, plus topical imiquimod. The antigens of these receptors remain unknown. Clones were sequenced by immunoSEQ multiplex PCR, and TCRdb holds only the in-frame ones, with some missing. The table has roughly 30,000 clones, 82% seen once; the top ten hold roughly a sixth. Sequenced here: PBMCs, sampled from a glioma patient whose treatment included an IDH1 peptide vaccine. The receptor set was obtained from a woman under 40 with glioma.

The chain uses TRBV9 and TRBJ1-2; no clear D gene. Germline CDR1 reads SGDLS; CDR2 reads YYNGEE. Deletions cut 4 bases from V and 8 bases from J, with 12 bases between. The length of the CDR3 is 12 residues. In DNA, the CDR3 is TGTGCCAGCAGCTCCTTGGGTGAAGGCTACACCTTC. As protein: CASSSLGEGYTF.

The rearrangement joins TRBV19 to TRBJ2-2; 11 nucleotides line up with TRBD2. Germline CDR1 reads LNHDA; CDR2 reads SQIVND (reference sequence). The CDR3 runs to 20 residues. With 6 bases clipped from V and 4 bases from J, the junction kept 19 bases outside the gene matches. CDR3 loop: CASSRERRLAGGPGTGELFF. As DNA, the CDR3 is TGTGCCAGTAGCCGAGAGAGGCGGCTAGCGGGGGGTCCGGGCACCGGGGAGCTGTTTTTT. The whole variable domain, remainder taken from reference TRBV19 and TRBJ2-2, is DGGITQSPKYLFRKEGQNVTLSCEQNLNHDAMYWYRQDPGQGLRLIYYSQIVNDFQKGDIAEGYSVSREKKESFPLTVTSAQKNPTAFYLCASSRERRLAGGPGTGELFFGEGSRLTVL.

In DNA, the CDR3 is TGTGCCAGCAGTCCCCCAGGGGGGTCAGGGAACGAGCAGTACTTC. Its translation is CASSPPGGSGNEQYF. The V and J genes are TRBV6-6 and TRBJ2-7, with a tentative D call TRBD1 (7 bases). Germline loops: CDR1 MNHNY, CDR2 SVGAGI (reference sequence). The V end was cut by 5 bases, the J end by 5 bases, with 19 bases between. The CDR3 is 15 amino acids.

The CDR3: CASSFPGQLNTEAFF. CDR3 coding DNA: TGTGCCAGCAGCTTTCCGGGACAGTTGAACACTGAAGCTTTCTTT. The chain couples TRBV11-1 to TRBJ1-1; 7 bases agree with TRBD1. With 3 bases clipped from V and 0 bases from J, the junction kept 4 bases outside the gene matches. Germline V gene data show CDR1 as SGHAT and CDR2 as FQDESV (reference sequence). The CDR3 sequence is 15 residues long.

This chain joins TRBV6-6 and TRBJ1-2, with TRBD1 matching over 7 bases. CDR3 length: 13 residues. J gave up 3 bases and V 4 bases, and 2 bases lay outside the gene matches. CDR1 and CDR2 (germline): MNHNY, SVGAGI (reference sequence). CDR3 in amino acids: CASSSTGDYGYTF. The CDR3 DNA reads as TGTGCCAGCAGTTCCACAGGGGACTATGGCTACACCTTC.

This sequence joins TRBV6-1 and TRBJ2-5, with D perhaps TRBD1 (6 bases). The CDR3 extends over 16 amino acids. V lost 0 bases and J 1 base, leaving 12 bases between the germline ends. Germline lookup yields CDR1 MNHNS and CDR2 SASEGT. CDR3 amino acids: CASSEASRQVQETQYF. The CDR3 coding sequence is TGTGCCAGCAGTGAAGCCAGTAGACAGGTCCAAGAGACCCAGTACTTC.

This clone has a single count. The limits of the CDR3 on the DNA are not certain, so only TCRdb's listed CDR3 is given. The rearrangement uses TRBV29-1 and TRBJ1-5. CDR1 SQVTM and CDR2 ANQGSEA come from the germline V gene. The CDR3 is 11 residues long, ends included. This CDR3 is CSVGEGTGLDF.

In this sample, this clone turned up once. V usage is TRBV27 and J usage is TRBJ1-2; D is unclear. The CDR3 has 12 residues. Germline V gives CDR1 MNHEY, CDR2 SMNVEV (reference sequence). V lost 8 bases and J lost 9, with 16 bases in between. The CDR3 DNA reads as TGTGCCAGCGGGGTGGGGTTTTACAGCTACACCTTC. It encodes CASGVGFYSYTF.

The genes are TRBV27 and TRBJ2-3; weak D call: TRBD2 (6 bases). The CDR3 sequence is 14 residues long. CDR1 and CDR2 from the germline V gene are MNHEY and SMNVEV (reference sequence). V lost 6 bases and J lost 0, with 10 bases in between. The DNA of the CDR3 is TGTGCCAGCAGGCGGGACTTGAGCACAGATACGCAGTATTTT. Protein product: CASRRDLSTDTQYF.

The J gene is TRBJ2-5, the V gene TRBV6-5; 7 bases align to TRBD1. CDR1 MNHEY and CDR2 SVGAGI come from the germline V gene. The trim removed 5 bases at V and 3 bases at J, leaving 9 bases unmatched. The CDR3 runs to 15 residues. The CDR3 DNA sequence: TGTGCCAGCAGTAGAACCGGGACAGAAAAAGAGACCCAGTACTTC. It translates to CASSRTGTEKETQYF.

V and J are TRBV4-1 and TRBJ1-2, with a weak D call TRBD1 (5 bases). This CDR3 has 13 residues. Between the trimmed V and J ends, which lost 5 bases and 2 bases, there was a span of 9 bases. Germline-derived CDR1 and CDR2 are MGHRA and YSYEKL. The CDR3 spells CASSSTVNYGYTF. The CDR3 coding sequence is TGCGCCAGCAGCTCGACAGTGAACTATGGCTACACCTTC.

The V call is TRBV10-3, the J call TRBJ1-2, with 11 nucleotides matching TRBD1. CDR1 and CDR2 from the germline V gene are ENHRY and SYGVKD. This CDR3 spans 16 amino acids. Losses at the gene ends were 6 bases for V and 8 bases for J; bases not matched to a gene: 14. CDR3 amino acids: CAIRPDRGRPWEGYTF. Written as DNA, the CDR3 is TGTGCCATCAGGCCGGACAGGGGGCGACCCTGGGAGGGCTACACCTTC.

The genes are TRBV30 and TRBJ1-6; perhaps TRBD1 as D (5 bases). Germline CDR1 and CDR2: GTSNPN and SVGIG (reference sequence). Trimming removed 5 bases from V and 0 bases from J, with 8 bases in between. This CDR3 comprises 14 residues. The CDR3 DNA is TGTGCCTGGGGGGGAAGCTCCTATAATTCACCCCTCCACTTT. Protein: CAWGGSSYNSPLHF. The full variable domain, completed using reference TRBV30 and TRBJ1-6, is SQTIHQWPATLVQPVGSPLSLECTVEGTSNPNLYWYRQAAGRGLQLLFYSVGIGQISSEVPQNLSASRPQDRQFILSSKKLLLSDSGFYLCAWGGSSYNSPLHFGNGTRLTVT.

This clone turned up a few times. The gene calls are TRBV10-3 and TRBJ2-4; weak D call: TRBD1 (6 bases). The length of the CDR3 is 14 residues. V was pared by 2 bases and J by 6 bases, with 11 bases between. Germline CDR1 and CDR2: ENHRY and SYGVKD. The CDR3 reads CAISERDTGNIQYF. The CDR3 DNA follows: TGTGCCATCAGTGAGAGGGACACCGGAAACATTCAGTACTTC.